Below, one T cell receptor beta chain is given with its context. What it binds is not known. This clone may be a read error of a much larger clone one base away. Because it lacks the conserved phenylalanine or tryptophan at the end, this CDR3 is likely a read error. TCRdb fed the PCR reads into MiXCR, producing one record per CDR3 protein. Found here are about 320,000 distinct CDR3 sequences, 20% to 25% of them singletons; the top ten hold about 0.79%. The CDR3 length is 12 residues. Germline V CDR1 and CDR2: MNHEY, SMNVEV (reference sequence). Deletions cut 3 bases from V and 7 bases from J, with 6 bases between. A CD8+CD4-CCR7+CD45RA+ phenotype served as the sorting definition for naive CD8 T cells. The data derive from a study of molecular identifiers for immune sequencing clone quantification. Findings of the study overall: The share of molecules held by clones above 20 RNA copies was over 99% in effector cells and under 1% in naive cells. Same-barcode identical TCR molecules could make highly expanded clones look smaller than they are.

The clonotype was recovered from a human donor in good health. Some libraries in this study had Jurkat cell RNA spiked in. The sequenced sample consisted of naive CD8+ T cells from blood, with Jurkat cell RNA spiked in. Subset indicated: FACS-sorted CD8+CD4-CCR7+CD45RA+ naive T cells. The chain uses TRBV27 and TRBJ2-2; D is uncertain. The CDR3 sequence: CASSFLGGELFS. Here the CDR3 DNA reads TGTGCCAGCAGTTTCCTGGGCGGGGAGCTGTTTTCT.